This is a list of T cell receptor beta chains from one sample in a study of T cells in Graves' hyperthyroidism and ophthalmopathy. TCRdb reprocessed the multiplex PCR reads via MiXCR and lists one record per CDR3 protein. The sample has 300,000 to 500,000 distinct CDR3 sequences; over 12% are singletons. The source material was blood. The receptor source for this set is a man between 45 and 60 years old with Graves' ophthalmopathy. The conserved cysteine and the conserved F or W are not part of the CDR3 here.

>TRBJ2-2|TRBV20-1
SARAVSGNTGELF
>TRBJ2-7|TRBV7-9
ASSITPGLAGGTIYEQY
>TRBJ1-2|TRBV5-8
ASSLTGGAPNYGYT
>TRBJ1-1|TRBV19
ASSTTRGFMNTEAF
>TRBJ2-3|TRBV27
ASSHRQSDTQY
>TRBJ1-5|TRBV18
ASSQDQGFNQPQH
>TRBJ1-1|TRBV14
ASSQWGLGTGRAEAF
>TRBJ1-1|TRBV7-2
ASSLRGSEAF
>TRBJ2-2|TRBV24-1
ATSDSATRSRELF
>TRBJ2-1|TRBV5-1
ASSPGDSHEQF
>TRBJ2-5|TRBV29-1
SVGRGQETQY
>TRBJ1-5|TRBV20-1
SAKQGVDQPQH
>TRBJ2-1|TRBV6-1
ASSTPGGRLNEQF
>TRBJ1-1|TRBV30
AWILGGRSEAF
>TRBJ2-3|TRBV24-1
ATSEGYADTQY
>TRBJ2-1|TRBV30
AYIESGGGYNEQF